This passage covers 2 T cell receptor beta chains from one sample sequenced in a study of control samples from healthy donors and cancer patients. Using immunoSEQ multiplex PCR, the repertoire was profiled, and TCRdb retains in-frame clones only, with some absent. The repertoire holds about 88,000 clones, over 85% seen once, with approximately 8% in the top ten. The source material was blood. Every receptor here comes from a man between 18 and 29 years old in good health.

The chain employs TRBV27 and TRBJ1-4; TRBD1 matches 12 bases. The CDR3 spans 14 residues. V lost 8 bases and J lost 8; bases outside the gene matches: 6. CDR1 is MNHEY and CDR2 is SMNVEV in the germline V gene (reference sequence). CDR3 nucleotide sequence: TGTGCCAGCGCCACCGGGACAGGGGGCGAAAAACTGTTTTTT. Amino acids: CASATGTGGEKLFF. The full variable domain, its missing parts supplied by reference TRBV27 and TRBJ1-4, is EAQVTQNPRYLITVTGKKLTVTCSQNMNHEYMSWYRQDPGLGLRQIYYSMNVEVTDKGDVPEGYKVSRKEKRNFPLILESPSPNQTSLYFCASATGTGGEKLFFGSGTQLSVL.

This clone occurred once. The rearrangement links TRBV7-8 to TRBJ1-5, with TRBD1 as a possible D gene (5 bases). The CDR3 totals 15 residues. V lost 5 bases and J lost 6, with 17 bases in between. Germline V CDR1 and CDR2: SGHVS, FQNEAQ. CDR3 sequence (DNA): TGTGCCAGCAGCCCGGGGACCGTAGCAGCTCAGCCCCAGCATTTT. This sequence encodes CASSPGTVAAQPQHF.